Below, 11 T cell receptor beta chains from the same sample are listed, as sequenced in a study of blood T cell repertoires in COVID-19. Assay: immunoSEQ multiplex PCR; the TCRdb copy retains only in-frame clones and omits some. The sample shows around 180,000 clones, about 85% of them seen only once. Sequencing was done on a sample of peripheral blood. The receptor source for this set is a man in his sixties with acute or convalescent COVID-19.

The V call is TRBV6-6, the J call TRBJ2-7, with D unclear. The CDR3 loop spans 14 amino acids. Trimming took off 0 bases at V and 3 bases at J, with 9 bases between the two ends. The germline gives CDR1 MNHNY, CDR2 SVGAGI (reference sequence). The DNA for the CDR3 is TGTGCCAGCAGTTACTCCCGGGTCGGCTACGAGCAGTACTTC. Translating gives CASSYSRVGYEQYF.

This clone appeared a single time. In DNA form, the CDR3 reads TGTGCCTGGAACCGTCTAGTTCAAGAGACCCAGTACTTC. Translation gives CAWNRLVQETQYF. The gene calls are TRBV30 and TRBJ2-5, with D unresolved. Germline V gene lookup returns CDR1 GTSNPN and CDR2 SVGIG (reference sequence). Trimming took 4 bases from V and 2 from J, leaving 11 bases between them. CDR3 length: 13 residues.

The J gene is TRBJ1-5, the V gene TRBV19; 8 bases fit TRBD1. Unmatched junction bases numbered 4, after V lost 5 bases and J lost 1 base. Germline CDR1 and CDR2: LNHDA and SQIVND (reference sequence). The CDR3 is made up of 15 amino acids. This chain's CDR3 is CASSPDRGSNQPQHF. CDR3 nucleotide sequence: TGTGCCAGTAGTCCCGACAGGGGAAGCAATCAGCCCCAGCATTTT. The full variable domain, in which reference TRBV19 and TRBJ1-5 provide the parts outside the CDR3, is DGGITQSPKYLFRKEGQNVTLSCEQNLNHDAMYWYRQDPGQGLRLIYYSQIVNDFQKGDIAEGYSVSREKKESFPLTVTSAQKNPTAFYLCASSPDRGSNQPQHFGDGTRLSIL.

This clone was recorded a few times. V and J are TRBV7-9 and TRBJ1-2; 7 positions agree with TRBD1. Germline assignment: CDR1 SEHNR and CDR2 FQNEAQ (reference sequence). CDR3 length: 14 amino acids. Germline trimming cut 3 bases from V and 8 bases from J; bases unmatched to any gene: 9. This CDR3 is CASSFRDTGVGYTF. DNA for the CDR3: TGTGCCAGCAGCTTTCGGGACACAGGGGTGGGCTACACCTTC. Full variable domain (remainder filled in from reference TRBV7-9 and TRBJ1-2): DTGVSQNPRHKITKRGQNVTFRCDPISEHNRLYWYRQTLGQGPEFLTYFQNEAQLEKSRLLSDRFSAERPKGSFSTLEIQRTEQGDSAMYLCASSFRDTGVGYTFGSGTRLTVV.

This chain links TRBV27 with TRBJ2-5, with 10 bases identical to TRBD2. The CDR3 has 17 residues. The germline CDR1 and CDR2 sequences are MNHEY and SMNVEV (reference sequence). The trim removed 4 bases at V and 4 bases at J, leaving 12 bases unmatched. The CDR3, as DNA: TGTGCCAGCAGTTCGCGAGGTGCACTAGCGGGGAGAGAGACCCAGTACTTC. It specifies CASSSRGALAGRETQYF.

With regard to this clone: A read error may produce the germline difference seen at one junction end. J is TRBJ1-1 and V is TRBV24-1, with D tentatively TRBD1 (6 bases). Germline V lookup: CDR1 KGHDR, CDR2 SFDVKD. The CDR3 extends over 12 amino acids. For the CDR3, the DNA is TGTGCCACCAGTGATTCCGGGACAACGCGGCTCTTT. This codes for CATSDSGTTRLF.

The J gene is TRBJ1-3, the V gene TRBV6-5, with TRBD1 matching 7 bases. V lost 6 bases to trimming and J lost 8 bases; unmatched junction nucleotides: 10. Per the germline V gene, CDR1 is MNHEY and CDR2 is SVGAGI. This CDR3 is 14 amino acids long. CDR3 sequence: CASSPGTAADTIYF. In nucleotides, the CDR3 is TGTGCCAGCAGCCCCGGGACAGCTGCGGACACCATATATTTT.

The V call is TRBV7-7, the J call TRBJ2-1; 9 nucleotides agree with TRBD1. After removal of 4 bases from V and 7 bases from J, the junction contained 8 bases not matched to a gene. The germline gives CDR1 SSHAT, CDR2 FNYEAQ (reference sequence). The CDR3 extends over 15 amino acids. CDR3 nucleotide sequence: TGTGCCAGCAGCTCTGGACAGGGGTTGGGGAATGAGCAGTTCTTC. Protein: CASSSGQGLGNEQFF. Full variable domain (remainder filled in from reference TRBV7-7 and TRBJ2-1): GAGVSQSPRYKVTKRGQDVTLRCDPISSHATLYWYQQALGQGPEFLTYFNYEAQPDKSGLPSDRFSAERPEGSISTLTIQRTEQRDSAMYRCASSSGQGLGNEQFFGPGTRLTVL.

The chain links TRBV9 to TRBJ1-2; 10 bases map to TRBD1. This CDR3 is 17 amino acids long. Per the germline V gene, CDR1 is SGDLS and CDR2 is YYNGEE. With V trimmed by 3 bases and J by 5 bases, 13 bases remained unmatched. The CDR3 spells CASSASQDRGLIYGYTF. The CDR3 coding sequence is TGTGCCAGCAGCGCCTCTCAAGACAGGGGGCTCATTTATGGCTACACCTTC.

This clone occurred a few times. The genes are TRBV6-1 and TRBJ1-2; no clear D gene. Per the germline V gene, CDR1 is MNHNS and CDR2 is SASEGT. This CDR3 comprises 13 residues. V lost 2 bases to trimming and J lost 6 bases, with 10 bases between them. The CDR3 sequence is CASSENTADGYTF. The DNA of the CDR3 is TGTGCCAGCAGTGAAAATACAGCGGATGGCTACACCTTC.

The chain joins TRBV19 to TRBJ1-2; TRBD1 agrees at 7 bases. Germline V gene sequence: CDR1 LNHDA, CDR2 SQIVND (reference sequence). J was trimmed by 8 bases and V by 6 bases; bases with no gene match: 9. There are 13 residues in the CDR3. The CDR3 here is CASRLGGGNGYTF. The CDR3 nucleotides read TGTGCCAGTAGGCTCGGAGGGGGCAACGGCTACACCTTC. Based on the CDR3 plus reference TRBV19 and TRBJ1-2, the full variable domain is DGGITQSPKYLFRKEGQNVTLSCEQNLNHDAMYWYRQDPGQGLRLIYYSQIVNDFQKGDIAEGYSVSREKKESFPLTVTSAQKNPTAFYLCASRLGGGNGYTFGSGTRLTVV.